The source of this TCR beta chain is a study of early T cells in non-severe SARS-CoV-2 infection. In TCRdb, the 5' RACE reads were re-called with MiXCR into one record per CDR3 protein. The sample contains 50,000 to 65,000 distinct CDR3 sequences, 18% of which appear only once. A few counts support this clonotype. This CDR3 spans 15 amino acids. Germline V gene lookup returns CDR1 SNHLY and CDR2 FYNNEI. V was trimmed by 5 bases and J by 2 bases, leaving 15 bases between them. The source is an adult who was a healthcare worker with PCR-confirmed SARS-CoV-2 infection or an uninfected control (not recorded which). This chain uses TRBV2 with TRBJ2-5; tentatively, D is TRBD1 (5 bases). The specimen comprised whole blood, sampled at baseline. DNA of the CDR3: TGTGCCAGCAGTCCCCTTGGACGGACACAAGAGACCCAGTACTTC. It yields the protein CASSPLGRTQETQYF. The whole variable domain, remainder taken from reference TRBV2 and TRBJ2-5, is EPEVTQTPSHQVTQMGQEVILRCVPISNHLYFYWYRQILGQKVEFLVSFYNNEISEKSEIFDDQFSVERPDGSNFTLKIRSTKLEDSAMYFCASSPLGRTQETQYFGPGTRLLVL.